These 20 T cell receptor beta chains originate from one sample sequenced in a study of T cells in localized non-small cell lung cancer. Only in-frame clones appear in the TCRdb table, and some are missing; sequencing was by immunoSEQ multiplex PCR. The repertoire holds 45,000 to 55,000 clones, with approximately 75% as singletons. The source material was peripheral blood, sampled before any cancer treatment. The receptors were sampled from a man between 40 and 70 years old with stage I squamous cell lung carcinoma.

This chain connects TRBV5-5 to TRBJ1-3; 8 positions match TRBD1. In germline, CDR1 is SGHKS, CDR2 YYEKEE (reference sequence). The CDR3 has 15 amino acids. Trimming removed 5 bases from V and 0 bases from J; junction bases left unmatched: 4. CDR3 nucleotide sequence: TGTGCCAGCAGGCACAGGGGGAACTCTGGAAACACCATATATTTT. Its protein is CASRHRGNSGNTIYF.

CDR3: CASSPEREVGTNFREDTQYF. As DNA, the CDR3 is TGTGCCAGCAGCCCCGAGAGGGAGGTGGGGACCAACTTCCGGGAAGATACGCAGTATTTT. The chain carries TRBV9 and TRBJ2-3, with D possibly matching TRBD2 (6 bases). V was pared by 4 bases and J by 5 bases, with 32 bases between. This CDR3 has 20 residues. The germline V gene has CDR1 SGDLS and CDR2 YYNGEE.

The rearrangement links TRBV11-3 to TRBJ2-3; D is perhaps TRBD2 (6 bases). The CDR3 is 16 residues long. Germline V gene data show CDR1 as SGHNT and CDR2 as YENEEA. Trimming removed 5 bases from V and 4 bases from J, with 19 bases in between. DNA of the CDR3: TGTGCCAGCAGCCCGCGGGAAGGCCATGGGGCAGATACGCAGTATTTT. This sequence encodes CASSPREGHGADTQYF.

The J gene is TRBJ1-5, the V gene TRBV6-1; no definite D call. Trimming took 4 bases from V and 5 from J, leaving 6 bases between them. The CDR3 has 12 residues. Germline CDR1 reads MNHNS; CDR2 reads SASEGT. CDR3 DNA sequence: TGTGCCAGCAGTGGCCGAGATCAGCCCCAGCATTTT. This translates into CASSGRDQPQHF.

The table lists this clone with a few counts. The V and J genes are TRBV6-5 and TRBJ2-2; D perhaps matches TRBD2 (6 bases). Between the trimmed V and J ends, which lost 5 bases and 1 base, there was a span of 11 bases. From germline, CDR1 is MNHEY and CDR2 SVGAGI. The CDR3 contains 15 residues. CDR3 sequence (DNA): TGTGCCAGCAGTCCGGGACTTGTGAACACCGGGGAGCTGTTTTTT. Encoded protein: CASSPGLVNTGELFF.

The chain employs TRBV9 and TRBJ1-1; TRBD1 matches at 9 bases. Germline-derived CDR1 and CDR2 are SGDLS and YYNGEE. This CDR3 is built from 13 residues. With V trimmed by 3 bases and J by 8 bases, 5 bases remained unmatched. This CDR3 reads CASSGQGTGEAFF. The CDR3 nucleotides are TGTGCCAGCAGCGGCCAAGGGACAGGGGAAGCTTTCTTT.

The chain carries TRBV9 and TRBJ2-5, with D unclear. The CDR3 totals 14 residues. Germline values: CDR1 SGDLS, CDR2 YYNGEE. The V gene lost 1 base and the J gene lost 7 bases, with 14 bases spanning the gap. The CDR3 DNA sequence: TGTGCCAGCAGCGTAAAAGGCCTGGGTGGGACCCAGTACTTC. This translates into CASSVKGLGGTQYF.

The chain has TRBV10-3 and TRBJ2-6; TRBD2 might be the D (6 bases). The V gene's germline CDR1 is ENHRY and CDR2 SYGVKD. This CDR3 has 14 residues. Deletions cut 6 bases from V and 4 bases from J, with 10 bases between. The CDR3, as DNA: TGTGCCATCAGGGGGACTCTGGGGGCCAACGTCCTGACTTTC. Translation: CAIRGTLGANVLTF.

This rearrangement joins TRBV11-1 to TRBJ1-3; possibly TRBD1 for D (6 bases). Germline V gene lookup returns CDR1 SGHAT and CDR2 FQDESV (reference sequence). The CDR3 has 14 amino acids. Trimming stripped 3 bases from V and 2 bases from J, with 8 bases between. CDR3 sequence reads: CASSLNRAGNTIYF. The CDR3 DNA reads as TGTGCCAGCAGCTTGAACAGGGCTGGAAACACCATATATTTT.

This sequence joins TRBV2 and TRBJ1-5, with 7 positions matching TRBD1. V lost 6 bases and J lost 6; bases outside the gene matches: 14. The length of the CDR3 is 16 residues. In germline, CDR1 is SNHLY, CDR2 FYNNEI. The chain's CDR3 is CASSGLRWEGAQPQHF. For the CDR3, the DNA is TGTGCCAGCAGCGGCCTCCGATGGGAGGGGGCTCAGCCCCAGCATTTT. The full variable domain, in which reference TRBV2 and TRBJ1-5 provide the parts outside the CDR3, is EPEVTQTPSHQVTQMGQEVILRCVPISNHLYFYWYRQILGQKVEFLVSFYNNEISEKSEIFDDQFSVERPDGSNFTLKIRSTKLEDSAMYFCASSGLRWEGAQPQHFGDGTRLSIL.

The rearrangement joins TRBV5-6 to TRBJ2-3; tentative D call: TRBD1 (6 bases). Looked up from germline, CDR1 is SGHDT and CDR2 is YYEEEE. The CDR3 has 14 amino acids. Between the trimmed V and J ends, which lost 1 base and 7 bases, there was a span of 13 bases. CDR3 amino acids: CASSLKPGAHTQYF. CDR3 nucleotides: TGTGCCAGCAGCTTGAAGCCAGGGGCGCATACGCAGTATTTT.

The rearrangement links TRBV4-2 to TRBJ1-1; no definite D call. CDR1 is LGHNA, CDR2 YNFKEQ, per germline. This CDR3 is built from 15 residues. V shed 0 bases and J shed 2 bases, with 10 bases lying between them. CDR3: CASSQEPQRNTEAFF. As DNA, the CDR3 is TGTGCCAGCAGCCAAGAGCCGCAGAGAAACACTGAAGCTTTCTTT.

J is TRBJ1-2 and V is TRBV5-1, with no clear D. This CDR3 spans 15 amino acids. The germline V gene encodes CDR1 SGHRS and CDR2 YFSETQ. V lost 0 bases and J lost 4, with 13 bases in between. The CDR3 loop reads CASSLAPAGSYGYTF. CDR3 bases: TGCGCCAGCAGCTTGGCCCCTGCAGGTAGCTATGGCTACACCTTC.

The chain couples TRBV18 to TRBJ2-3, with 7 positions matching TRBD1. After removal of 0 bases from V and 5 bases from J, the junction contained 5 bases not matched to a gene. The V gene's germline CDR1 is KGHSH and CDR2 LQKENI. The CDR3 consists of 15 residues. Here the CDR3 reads CASSPPLQGEDTQYF. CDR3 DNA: TGTGCCAGCTCACCACCGCTGCAGGGGGAAGATACGCAGTATTTT. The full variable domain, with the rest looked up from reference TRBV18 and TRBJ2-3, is NAGVMQNPRHLVRRRGQEARLRCSPMKGHSHVYWYRQLPEEGLKFMVYLQKENIIDESGMPKERFSAEFPKEGPSILRIQQVVRGDSAAYFCASSPPLQGEDTQYFGPGTRLTVL.

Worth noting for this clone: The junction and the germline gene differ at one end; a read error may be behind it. CDR3 coding DNA: TGTGCCACCAGCAGAGCTACGACAGGGAACCAGCCCCGGCATTTT. This gives the protein CATSRATTGNQPRHF. V gene TRBV15 combines with J gene TRBJ1-5, with 7 bases fitting TRBD1. The CDR3 runs 15 residues. CDR1 is LNHNV, CDR2 YYDKDF, per germline (reference sequence).

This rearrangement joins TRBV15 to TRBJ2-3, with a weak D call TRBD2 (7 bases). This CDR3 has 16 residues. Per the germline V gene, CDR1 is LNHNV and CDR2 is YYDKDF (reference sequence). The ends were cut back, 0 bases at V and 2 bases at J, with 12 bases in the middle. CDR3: CATSRDMGGPTDTQYF. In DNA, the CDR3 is TGTGCCACCAGCAGAGATATGGGGGGGCCCACAGATACGCAGTATTTT.

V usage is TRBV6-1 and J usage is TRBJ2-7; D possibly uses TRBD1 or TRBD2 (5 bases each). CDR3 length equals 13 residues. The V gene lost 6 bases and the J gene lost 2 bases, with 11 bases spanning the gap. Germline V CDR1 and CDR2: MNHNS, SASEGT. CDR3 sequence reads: CASSGASTYEQYF. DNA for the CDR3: TGTGCCAGCAGCGGGGCATCCACCTACGAGCAGTACTTC.

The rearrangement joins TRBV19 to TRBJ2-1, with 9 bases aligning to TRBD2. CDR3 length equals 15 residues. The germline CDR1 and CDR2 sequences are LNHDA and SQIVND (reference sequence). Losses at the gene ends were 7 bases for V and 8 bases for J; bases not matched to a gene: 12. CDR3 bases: TGTGCCAGTACACGGCAGGCTAGCGGGACCTATGAGCAGTTCTTC. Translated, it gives CASTRQASGTYEQFF.

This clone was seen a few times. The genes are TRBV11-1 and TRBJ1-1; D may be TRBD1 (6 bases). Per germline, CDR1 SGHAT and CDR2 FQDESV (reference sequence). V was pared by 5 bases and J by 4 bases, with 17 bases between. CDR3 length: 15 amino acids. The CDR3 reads CASSIYRVLGTEAFF. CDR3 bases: TGTGCCAGCAGCATATACAGGGTTTTGGGCACTGAAGCTTTCTTT.

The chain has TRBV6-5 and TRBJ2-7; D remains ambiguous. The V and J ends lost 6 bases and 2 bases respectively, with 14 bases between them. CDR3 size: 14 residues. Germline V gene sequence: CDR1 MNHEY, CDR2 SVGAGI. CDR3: CASRARLLAYEQYF. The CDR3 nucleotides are TGTGCCAGCAGGGCCAGGTTACTGGCCTACGAGCAGTACTTC.